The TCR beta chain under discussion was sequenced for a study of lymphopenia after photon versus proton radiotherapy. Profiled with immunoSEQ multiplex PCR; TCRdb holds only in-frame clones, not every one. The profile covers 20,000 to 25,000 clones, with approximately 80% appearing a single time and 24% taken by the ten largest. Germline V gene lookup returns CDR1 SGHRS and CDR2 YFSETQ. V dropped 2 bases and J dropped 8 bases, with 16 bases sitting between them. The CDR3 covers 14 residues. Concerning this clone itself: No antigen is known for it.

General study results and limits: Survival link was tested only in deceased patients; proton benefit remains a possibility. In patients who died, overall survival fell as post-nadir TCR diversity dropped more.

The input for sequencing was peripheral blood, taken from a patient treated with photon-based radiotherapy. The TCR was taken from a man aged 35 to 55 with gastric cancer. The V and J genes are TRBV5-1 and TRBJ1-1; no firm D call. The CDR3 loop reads CASSFNSEFPEAFF. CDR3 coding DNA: TGCGCCAGCAGCTTTAATTCGGAATTCCCGGAAGCTTTCTTT. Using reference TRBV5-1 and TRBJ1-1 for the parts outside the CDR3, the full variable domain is KAGVTQTPRYLIKTRGQQVTLSCSPISGHRSVSWYQQTPGQGLQFLFEYFSETQRNKGNFPGRFSGRQFSNSRSEMNVSTLELGDSALYLCASSFNSEFPEAFFGQGTRLTVV.